This T cell receptor beta chain came from a study of cytomegalovirus exposure and HLA in healthy donors. Germline-derived CDR1 and CDR2 are SGDLS and YYNGEE. The CDR3 length is 18 residues. The ends were cut back, 4 bases at V and 2 bases at J, with 23 bases in the middle. The primer mix had 60 Vbeta and 13 Jbeta primers. Method: immunoSEQ multiplex PCR; TCRdb's copy keeps in-frame clones and lacks some. The sample has over 150,000 clones, around 80% seen once. The TCR was taken from a male donor in good health and CMV-seronegative. The chain has TRBV9 and TRBJ2-3; possibly TRBD2 for D (6 bases). The sequenced sample consisted of PBMCs. CDR3 in DNA: TGTGCCAGCAGCACTAGGGTGGGGGAGGCCCCATACACAGATACGCAGTATTTT. Amino acid sequence: CASSTRVGEAPYTDTQYF. Filled out from reference TRBV9 and TRBJ2-3, the complete variable domain reads DSGVTQTPKHLITATGQRVTLRCSPRSGDLSVYWYQQSLDQGLQFLIQYYNGEERAKGNILERFSAQQFPDLHSELNLSSLELGDSALYFCASSTRVGEAPYTDTQYFGPGTRLTVL.